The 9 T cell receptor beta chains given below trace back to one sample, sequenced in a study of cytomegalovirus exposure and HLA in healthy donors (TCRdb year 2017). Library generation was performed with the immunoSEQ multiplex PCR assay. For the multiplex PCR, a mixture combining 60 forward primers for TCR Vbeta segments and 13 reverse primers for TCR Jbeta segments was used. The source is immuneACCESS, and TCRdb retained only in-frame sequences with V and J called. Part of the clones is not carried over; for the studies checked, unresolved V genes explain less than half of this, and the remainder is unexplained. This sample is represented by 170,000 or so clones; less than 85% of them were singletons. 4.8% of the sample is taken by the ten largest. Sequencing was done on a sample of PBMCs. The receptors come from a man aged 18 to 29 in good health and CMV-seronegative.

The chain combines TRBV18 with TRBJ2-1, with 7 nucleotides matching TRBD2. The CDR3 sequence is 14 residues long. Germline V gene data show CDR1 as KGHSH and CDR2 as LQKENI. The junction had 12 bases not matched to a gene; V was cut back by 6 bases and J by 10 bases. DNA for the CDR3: TGTGCCAGCTCTTACGGGACGGGAGGACGGGAGCAGTTCTTC. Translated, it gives CASSYGTGGREQFF.

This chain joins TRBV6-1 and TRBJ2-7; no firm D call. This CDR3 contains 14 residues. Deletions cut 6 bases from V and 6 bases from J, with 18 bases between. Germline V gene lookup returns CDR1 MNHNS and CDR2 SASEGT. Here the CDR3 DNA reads TGTGCCAGCAGACTAACATACCCCAACGGCGAGCAGTACTTC. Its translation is CASRLTYPNGEQYF.

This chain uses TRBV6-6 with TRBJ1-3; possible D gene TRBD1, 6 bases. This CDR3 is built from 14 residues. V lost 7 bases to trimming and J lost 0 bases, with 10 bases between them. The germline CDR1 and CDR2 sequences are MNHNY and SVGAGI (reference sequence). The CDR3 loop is CASTRGDSGNTIYF. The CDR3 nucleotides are TGTGCCAGCACCAGGGGAGACTCTGGAAACACCATATATTTT.

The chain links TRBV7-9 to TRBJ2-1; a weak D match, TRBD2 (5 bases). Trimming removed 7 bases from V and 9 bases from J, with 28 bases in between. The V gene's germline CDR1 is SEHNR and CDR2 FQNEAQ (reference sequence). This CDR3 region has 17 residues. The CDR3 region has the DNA TGTGCCAGCACCAGACCGACGGCCTTCTTTTCACGGGGTGAGCAGTTCTTC. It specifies CASTRPTAFFSRGEQFF.

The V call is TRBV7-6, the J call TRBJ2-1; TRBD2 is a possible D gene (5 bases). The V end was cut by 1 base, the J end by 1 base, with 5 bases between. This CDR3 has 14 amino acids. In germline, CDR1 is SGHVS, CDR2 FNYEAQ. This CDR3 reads CASSLERSYNEQFF. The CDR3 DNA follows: TGTGCCAGCAGCTTAGAGCGGTCCTACAATGAGCAGTTCTTC.

In DNA form, the CDR3 reads TGTGCTAGTGGTTTCCTACAGCGGAATCAGCCCCAGCATTTT. Translated, it gives CASGFLQRNQPQHF. The chain carries TRBV12-5 and TRBJ1-5, with D uncertain. Trimming removed 3 bases from V and 4 bases from J, with 10 bases in between. This CDR3 has 14 amino acids. Germline CDR1 reads LGHNT; CDR2 reads FRNRAP.

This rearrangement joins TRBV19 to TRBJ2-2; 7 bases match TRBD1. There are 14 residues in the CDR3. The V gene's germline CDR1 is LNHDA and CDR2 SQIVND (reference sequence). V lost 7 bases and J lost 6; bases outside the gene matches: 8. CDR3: CASNPPGQAGELFF. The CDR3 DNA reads TGTGCCAGTAACCCCCCAGGACAGGCCGGGGAGCTGTTTTTT.

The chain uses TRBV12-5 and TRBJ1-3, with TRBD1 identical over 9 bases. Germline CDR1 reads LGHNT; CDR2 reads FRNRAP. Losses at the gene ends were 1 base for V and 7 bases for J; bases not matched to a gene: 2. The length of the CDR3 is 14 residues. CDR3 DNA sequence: TGTGCTAGTGGTTTGGGAGGACAGGGGAACACCATATATTTT. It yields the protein CASGLGGQGNTIYF.

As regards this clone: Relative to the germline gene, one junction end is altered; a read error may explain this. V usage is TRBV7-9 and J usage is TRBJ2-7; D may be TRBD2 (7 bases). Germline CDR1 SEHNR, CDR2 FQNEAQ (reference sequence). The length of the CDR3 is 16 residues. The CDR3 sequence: CSSSSVRGADYYEQYF. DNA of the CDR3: TGTTCCAGCAGCTCAGTCCGGGGGGCCGACTACTACGAGCAGTACTTC.